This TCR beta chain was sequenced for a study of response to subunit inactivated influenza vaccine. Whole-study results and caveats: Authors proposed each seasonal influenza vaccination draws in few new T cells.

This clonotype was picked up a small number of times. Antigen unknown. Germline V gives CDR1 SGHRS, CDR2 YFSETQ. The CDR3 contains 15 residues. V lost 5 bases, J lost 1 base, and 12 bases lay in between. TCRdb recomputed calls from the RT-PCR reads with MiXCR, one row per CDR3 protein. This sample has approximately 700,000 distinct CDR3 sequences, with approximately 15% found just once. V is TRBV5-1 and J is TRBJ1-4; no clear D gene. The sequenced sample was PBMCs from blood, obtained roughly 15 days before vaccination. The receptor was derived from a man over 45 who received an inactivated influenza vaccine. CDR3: CASSPLSGTNEKLFF. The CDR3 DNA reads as TGCGCCAGCAGTCCCTTGAGCGGAACTAATGAAAAACTGTTTTTT.